The 10 T cell receptor beta chains reported below all come from one sample, sequenced in a study of radiation and T cells in renal cell carcinoma. Sequencing used immunoSEQ multiplex PCR; TCRdb keeps in-frame clones, though not all of them. Among over 90,000 clones, around 84% were seen once, and the ten largest hold 6.5% to 8%. Time point: blood 4 weeks post-SBRT, at nephrectomy. The treatment denotes: 15 Gy SBRT to primary tumor, nephrectomy 4 weeks later. Sequenced here: blood, sampled from a patient whose treatment included radiotherapy and nephrectomy. The receptor set was obtained from a man in his 60s with renal cell carcinoma.

This chain joins TRBV28 and TRBJ1-4; no clear D. The CDR3 consists of 15 residues. The V gene's germline CDR1 is MDHEN and CDR2 SYDVKM. The germline V and J ends were trimmed by 2 bases and 3 bases, with 10 bases remaining between them. The CDR3 region is CASSLATLANEKLFF. The CDR3 bases are TGTGCCAGCAGTTTAGCGACACTTGCTAATGAAAAACTGTTTTTT.

J is TRBJ1-5 and V is TRBV6-6; weak D call: TRBD1 (5 bases). This CDR3 spans 16 amino acids. Trimming pared 2 bases from V and 2 bases from J, leaving 13 bases between. Germline assignment: CDR1 MNHNY and CDR2 SVGAGI (reference sequence). Here the CDR3 reads CASSYGSGTGNQPQHF. The DNA for the CDR3 is TGTGCCAGCAGTTACGGTTCAGGGACGGGCAATCAGCCCCAGCATTTT.

This sequence joins TRBV27 and TRBJ2-2, with D possibly being TRBD1 (5 bases). CDR3 length equals 16 residues. V was pared by 2 bases and J by 4 bases, with 14 bases between. Germline-derived CDR1 and CDR2 are MNHEY and SMNVEV (reference sequence). CDR3 in amino acids: CASSLKGQGGTGELFF. The CDR3 DNA follows: TGTGCCAGCAGTTTAAAGGGCCAGGGTGGCACCGGGGAGCTGTTTTTT.

The genes are TRBV9 and TRBJ2-1, with D possibly TRBD1 on 6 matching bases. V dropped 4 bases and J dropped 4 bases, with 12 bases sitting between them. The CDR3 covers 14 residues. Germline CDR1 and CDR2: SGDLS and YYNGEE. The CDR3 bases are TGTGCCAGCAGCCCTAGGGACAAATACAATGAGCAGTTCTTC. Protein: CASSPRDKYNEQFF.

The chain carries TRBV5-5 and TRBJ2-5; 8 nucleotides line up with TRBD1. The CDR3 contains 16 residues. V dropped 2 bases and J dropped 1; count of bases not matched to a gene: 7. Germline lookup yields CDR1 SGHKS and CDR2 YYEKEE (reference sequence). The CDR3 spells CASSFPRTGLQETQYF. The CDR3 DNA reads as TGTGCCAGCAGCTTTCCCAGGACAGGGCTCCAAGAGACCCAGTACTTC.

The CDR3: CASSSDGQIGGYTF. Here the CDR3 DNA reads TGTGCCAGCAGTTCTGACGGACAGATTGGAGGCTACACCTTC. V and J are TRBV6-5 and TRBJ1-2; TRBD1 might be the D (6 bases). V was cut by 4 bases and J by 8 bases, with 17 bases left in between. The germline gives CDR1 MNHEY, CDR2 SVGAGI. CDR3 size: 14 residues.

Ten or more counts support this clone. This sequence joins TRBV4-1 and TRBJ1-2; perhaps TRBD1 as D (5 bases). Trimming stripped 5 bases from V and 5 bases from J, with 12 bases between. CDR3 length: 13 residues. CDR1 is MGHRA and CDR2 is YSYEKL in the germline V gene. The DNA of the CDR3 is TGCGCCAGCAGCGGCGAGACAGTATATGGCTACACCTTC. Encoded protein: CASSGETVYGYTF.

This chain uses TRBV4-2 with TRBJ2-3; tentatively, D is TRBD2 (5 bases). Germline loops: CDR1 LGHNA, CDR2 YNFKEQ. This CDR3 has 18 residues. V was shortened by 3 bases and J by 3 bases, with 22 bases between the two germline ends. CDR3 region: CASSHGGLFLSGTDTQYF. The CDR3 bases are TGTGCCAGCAGCCACGGCGGACTCTTTCTTTCCGGGACAGATACGCAGTATTTT.

The chain employs TRBV27 and TRBJ2-3; 10 bases are a match to TRBD2. CDR3 length: 17 residues. Germline V gene sequence: CDR1 MNHEY, CDR2 SMNVEV (reference sequence). After removal of 6 bases from V and 4 bases from J, the junction contained 13 bases not matched to a gene. The CDR3 protein is CASRLLGSGRAPDTQYF. DNA of the CDR3: TGTGCCAGCAGATTACTGGGCAGCGGGAGGGCTCCAGATACGCAGTATTTT.

The chain has TRBV19 and TRBJ2-7; 7 bases match TRBD1. J lost 5 bases, V lost 0 bases, and 7 bases had no gene match. The CDR3 covers 15 residues. CDR1 LNHDA and CDR2 SQIVND come from the germline V gene (reference sequence). The CDR3 is CASSIEGDSHNEQYF. In nucleotides, the CDR3 is TGTGCCAGTAGTATAGAGGGGGACAGTCACAACGAGCAGTACTTC.